Each of the 10 T cell receptor beta chains below was sequenced from the same sample in a study of radiotherapy plus CTLA-4 blockade in lung cancer. Generated by immunoSEQ multiplex PCR, the TCRdb table keeps only in-frame clones and is missing some. Found here are about 80,000 clones, approximately 80% of them singletons; the top ten hold 0.65% to 0.85%. Material: peripheral blood, obtained from a patient treated with radiotherapy plus ipilimumab. All receptors derive from a human donor with non-small cell lung cancer who had stable disease on radiotherapy plus ipilimumab.

CDR3 protein: CASSYVGGDNEQFF. CDR3 DNA: TGTGCCAGCAGTTACGTCGGAGGGGACAATGAGCAGTTCTTC. The chain employs TRBV6-6 and TRBJ2-1; D may be TRBD2 (6 bases). Trimming took 2 bases from V and 5 from J, leaving 10 bases between them. The V gene's germline CDR1 is MNHNY and CDR2 SVGAGI (reference sequence). The CDR3 is made up of 14 amino acids.

This chain links TRBV9 with TRBJ2-7, with TRBD2 matching over 7 bases. V shed 4 bases, J shed 7 bases, and the junction held 14 bases outside the gene matches. This CDR3 is built from 15 residues. Germline V CDR1 and CDR2: SGDLS, YYNGEE. In DNA, the CDR3 is TGTGCCAGCAGCTTTGGGGAGGGTACTCTACAGGAGCAGTACTTC. Encoded protein: CASSFGEGTLQEQYF.

The chain employs TRBV28 and TRBJ2-1, with a weak D call TRBD2 (6 bases). In germline, CDR1 is MDHEN, CDR2 SYDVKM. Trimming stripped 7 bases from V and 4 bases from J, with 11 bases between. The CDR3 length is 13 residues. The CDR3, as DNA: TGTGCCAGCAAGGAGCGGGTGTACAATGAGCAGTTCTTC. Encoded protein: CASKERVYNEQFF. Full variable domain (missing parts from reference TRBV28 and TRBJ2-1): DVKVTQSSRYLVKRTGEKVFLECVQDMDHENMFWYRQDPGLGLRLIYFSYDVKMKEKGDIPEGYSVSREKKERFSLILESASTNQTSMYLCASKERVYNEQFFGPGTRLTVL.

The rearrangement joins TRBV5-8 to TRBJ2-7; possible D gene TRBD2, 5 bases. V was clipped by 7 bases and J by 8 bases, with 25 bases between them. This CDR3 is 15 amino acids long. Germline V gives CDR1 SGHTS, CDR2 YDEGEE. CDR3 residues: CASSRVGEAPTQQYF. In DNA form, the CDR3 reads TGTGCCAGCTCCCGCGTGGGAGAGGCCCCTACGCAGCAGTACTTC. The full variable domain, rest sourced from reference TRBV5-8 and TRBJ2-7, is EAGVTQSPTHLIKTRGQQATLRCSPISGHTSVYWYQQALGLGLQFLLWYDEGEERNRGNFPPRFSGRQFPNYSSELNVNALELEDSALYLCASSRVGEAPTQQYFGPGTRLTVT.

This sequence joins TRBV6-4 and TRBJ1-6; D is unclear. Germline CDR1 is MRHNA and CDR2 is SNTAGT. The CDR3 length is 14 residues. With 0 bases removed from V and 10 bases from J, the gap between germline ends came to 10 bases. The CDR3 DNA is TGTGCCAGCAGTGACTCGGACGGTAGCTCACCCCTCCACTTT. It encodes CASSDSDGSSPLHF.

This clone was counted a single time. The rearrangement links TRBV5-1 to TRBJ2-5, with 9 bases identical to TRBD2. The germline CDR1 and CDR2 sequences are SGHRS and YFSETQ. This CDR3 spans 15 amino acids. J lost 2 bases, V lost 5 bases, and 7 bases had no gene match. The CDR3 region has the DNA TGCGCCAGCAGAGGGCTAGCGGGGATACAAGAGACCCAGTACTTC. This encodes CASRGLAGIQETQYF.

The chain's CDR3 is CASSRSSVAGTYEQYF. The CDR3 DNA is TGTGCCAGTAGTAGAAGTTCCGTAGCGGGAACCTACGAGCAGTACTTC. The chain combines TRBV19 with TRBJ2-7, with 8 nucleotides matching TRBD2. In germline, CDR1 is LNHDA, CDR2 SQIVND (reference sequence). The CDR3 has 16 residues. Losses at the gene ends were 4 bases for V and 2 bases for J; bases not matched to a gene: 10.

V and J are TRBV10-3 and TRBJ1-2, with TRBD1 as a possible D gene (5 bases). V was shortened by 6 bases and J by 2 bases, with 16 bases between the two germline ends. The CDR3 runs to 15 residues. Germline V CDR1 and CDR2: ENHRY, SYGVKD. The CDR3 spells CAIRGPGRKNYGYTF. CDR3 nucleotide sequence: TGTGCCATCAGGGGTCCGGGACGGAAGAACTATGGCTACACCTTC.

The rearrangement joins TRBV29-1 to TRBJ1-1; D is unclear. The CDR3 contains 12 residues. Germline V gene lookup returns CDR1 SQVTM and CDR2 ANQGSEA. The germline V and J ends were trimmed by 2 bases and 6 bases, with 10 bases remaining between them. CDR3 sequence reads: CSVEWGSAEAFF. CDR3 bases: TGCAGCGTTGAATGGGGTAGCGCTGAAGCTTTCTTT.

This clone was recorded only once. The chain employs TRBV27 and TRBJ2-7, with 12 bases identical to TRBD2. The CDR3 consists of 15 residues. Germline V gene data show CDR1 as MNHEY and CDR2 as SMNVEV (reference sequence). With V trimmed by 5 bases and J by 3 bases, 5 bases remained unmatched. CDR3 nucleotides: TGTGCCAGCAGTAAACTAGCGGGAGGCCTCTACGAGCAGTACTTC. Amino acids: CASSKLAGGLYEQYF.